The next 10 T cell receptor beta chains were all read from a single sample in a study of beta chain features in type 1 diabetes. The investigators reverse transcribed all of the isolated RNA, so they sequenced expressed TCRB transcripts. Libraries were prepared by immunoSEQ multiplex PCR; TCRdb keeps only in-frame clonotypes and omits some of them. The sample includes around 340,000 clones, 6.5% to 10% of them seen just once. The sample consisted of central memory CD4+ T cells from blood. These receptors came from a woman aged 18 to 35 in good health.

This clone was recorded a few times. The CDR3 is CASSLGVTGGAYGYTF. In DNA, the CDR3 is TGTGCCAGCAGCCTTGGGGTAACAGGGGGCGCATATGGCTACACCTTC. V and J are TRBV4-2 and TRBJ1-2, with TRBD1 matching 9 bases. The CDR3 has 16 residues. J lost 5 bases, V lost 4 bases, and 11 bases had no gene match. Germline assignment: CDR1 LGHNA and CDR2 YNFKEQ.

This clone was recorded at least ten times. This chain connects TRBV5-6 to TRBJ2-1; TRBD2 matches 9 bases. Germline values: CDR1 SGHDT, CDR2 YYEEEE. V lost 9 bases to trimming and J lost 5 bases; unmatched junction nucleotides: 9. CDR3 size: 14 residues. The CDR3 is CATQTSGSHNEQFF. DNA for the CDR3: TGTGCCACTCAGACTAGCGGAAGCCACAATGAGCAGTTCTTC.

This clone was recorded a few times. Other DNA variants within this sample encode the same CDR3. The chain employs TRBV7-2 and TRBJ2-1, with 12 bases identical to TRBD2. Per the germline V gene, CDR1 is SGHTA and CDR2 is FQGNSA. Trimming removed 2 bases from V and 4 bases from J; junction bases left unmatched: 0. This CDR3 region has 15 residues. CDR3 sequence reads: CASSLLAGGYNEQFF. CDR3 DNA: TGTGCCAGCAGCTTACTAGCGGGAGGGTACAATGAGCAGTTCTTC.

This clone occurred a few times. The chain employs TRBV2 and TRBJ2-3; TRBD1 or TRBD2 may be the D gene (5 bases each). Trimming removed 8 bases at V and 1 base at J, with 13 bases between. CDR1 and CDR2 from the germline V gene are SNHLY and FYNNEI. The CDR3 totals 14 residues. CDR3 DNA sequence: TGTGCCAGCGGACCTCGGGGCCGCACAGATACGCAGTATTTT. Its protein is CASGPRGRTDTQYF.

J is TRBJ2-7 and V is TRBV7-6, with unresolved D. Trimming removed 1 base at V and 5 bases at J, with 15 bases between. CDR3 length equals 15 residues. CDR1 and CDR2 (germline): SGHVS, FNYEAQ. The CDR3 region has the DNA TGTGCCAGCAGCTTAGACCCGGCCCGATCCCACGAGCAGTACTTC. Amino acids: CASSLDPARSHEQYF.

The chain employs TRBV11-2 and TRBJ2-3; tentatively, D is TRBD1 or TRBD2 (5 bases each). The ends were cut back, 3 bases at V and 0 bases at J, with 13 bases in the middle. Germline CDR1 and CDR2: SGHAT and FQNNGV. There are 16 residues in the CDR3. Written as DNA, the CDR3 is TGTGCCAGCAGCTTTTCTGGGACCCCCAGCACAGATACGCAGTATTTT. It codes for CASSFSGTPSTDTQYF. The complete variable domain, with remaining parts taken from reference TRBV11-2 and TRBJ2-3, reads EAGVAQSPRYKIIEKRQSVAFWCNPISGHATLYWYQQILGQGPKLLIQFQNNGVVDDSQLPKDRFSAERLKGVDSTLKIQPAKLEDSAVYLCASSFSGTPSTDTQYFGPGTRLTVL.

This clone occurred a few times. This chain connects TRBV4-2 to TRBJ2-7; 7 nucleotides match TRBD2. This CDR3 contains 14 residues. V lost 3 bases to trimming and J lost 5 bases; unmatched junction nucleotides: 7. Germline assignment: CDR1 LGHNA and CDR2 YNFKEQ. CDR3 sequence (DNA): TGTGCCAGCAGCCACCGGGCGGGAGACCACGAGCAGTACTTC. It specifies CASSHRAGDHEQYF.

This clone was detected many times. The chain links TRBV5-5 to TRBJ2-2; unclear D gene. Germline V CDR1 and CDR2: SGHKS, YYEKEE (reference sequence). CDR3 length: 13 residues. The V and J ends lost 0 bases and 7 bases respectively, with 7 bases between them. This chain's CDR3 is CASSLEWGGELFF. In DNA, the CDR3 is TGTGCCAGCAGCTTGGAGTGGGGCGGGGAGCTGTTTTTT.

The V gene is TRBV28, the J gene TRBJ2-7; D is undetermined. CDR1 and CDR2 (germline): MDHEN, SYDVKM. The V gene lost 3 bases and the J gene lost 6 bases, with 12 bases spanning the gap. This CDR3 is built from 13 residues. CDR3 in DNA: TGTGCCAGCAGTTTCCCCTGGCAAGGCGAGCAGTACTTC. Amino acids: CASSFPWQGEQYF.

The J gene is TRBJ2-2, the V gene TRBV5-1, with TRBD2 identical over 7 bases. CDR3 size: 14 residues. Germline loops: CDR1 SGHRS, CDR2 YFSETQ. With V trimmed by 1 base and J by 4 bases, 1 base remained unmatched. CDR3 amino acids: CASSLSSGTGELFF. In nucleotides, the CDR3 is TGCGCCAGCAGCTTGTCTAGCGGCACCGGGGAGCTGTTTTTT.